The 3 T cell receptor beta chains listed next were all sequenced from one sample in a study of OX40 agonist ivuxolimab in advanced cancers. TCRdb's table, derived via immunoSEQ multiplex PCR, lists solely in-frame clones and lacks some. The data hold roughly 61,000 clones, with about 89% observed a single time. This specimen consisted of CD4+ or CD8+ T cells sorted from blood, obtained in a trial of the OX40 agonist ivuxolimab. These receptors were taken from an adult with an advanced solid tumor such as melanoma, head and neck, liver or kidney cancer.

This clone appeared a few times. This chain uses TRBV7-6 with TRBJ1-5; D may be TRBD1 (6 bases). This CDR3 contains 15 residues. Germline CDR1 is SGHVS and CDR2 is FNYEAQ. Trimming left V 3 bases short and J 7 bases short, with 16 bases between. The CDR3 protein is CASSFLAGEGQPQHF. Written as DNA, the CDR3 is TGTGCCAGCAGCTTTTTGGCAGGGGAAGGGCAGCCCCAGCATTTT.

J is TRBJ2-2 and V is TRBV11-2, with TRBD1 as a possible D gene (6 bases). V lost 4 bases to trimming and J lost 1 base, with 13 bases between them. The CDR3 spans 16 residues. Per the germline V gene, CDR1 is SGHAT and CDR2 is FQNNGV. CDR3 loop: CASSSPTRGNTGELFF. The CDR3 DNA follows: TGTGCCAGCAGCTCCCCTACCAGGGGGAACACCGGGGAGCTGTTTTTT.

The chain recombines TRBV4-1 with TRBJ2-7; 9 positions match TRBD1. In germline, CDR1 is MGHRA, CDR2 YSYEKL. This CDR3 has 17 amino acids. Trimming took 1 base from V and 0 from J; bases not matched to a gene: 7. DNA for the CDR3: TGCGCCAGCAGCCAAGTTCAACGGGACAGGGACTCCTACGAGCAGTACTTC. This translates into CASSQVQRDRDSYEQYF.